This record concerns one T cell receptor (beta chain) sequence. Germline V CDR1 and CDR2: SNHLY, FYNNEI. V was cut by 5 bases and J by 0 bases, with 11 bases left in between. CDR3 size: 15 residues. Here immunoSEQ multiplex PCR was the method, and the copy in TCRdb shows in-frame clones only, minus some. This table holds around 97,000 clones, just over 90% found once. The sample is drawn from a study of T cell changes during pregnancy in multiple sclerosis. This receptor was taken from a female donor in good health, enrolled as a control in a pregnancy study. The chain employs TRBV2 and TRBJ2-1; the D gene is possibly TRBD1 (5 bases). The sequences come from peripheral blood, collected in the second trimester of pregnancy. The CDR3 DNA is TGTGCCAGCAGTCTTGACAGTAGCTCCTACAATGAGCAGTTCTTC. It specifies CASSLDSSSYNEQFF.